These 17 T cell receptor beta chains share one sample of origin, sequenced in a study of CD8+ T cells in alopecia areata (dated by TCRdb to about 2018). The time point label, as the study defines it: less than 25 weeks on oral tofacitinib. The sample's treatment or condition label is to be understood as: oral pan-JAK inhibitor, 5-10 mg twice daily. The method behind the library was the immunoSEQ multiplex PCR assay. RNA was extracted from all samples and reverse transcribed into cDNA as template for TCR sequencing. Imported from immuneACCESS, the table was reduced by TCRdb to in-frame sequences with V and J called. These copies leave out some clones; in studies compared against another copy, an unresolved V gene accounts for under half, and the cause of the remainder is not known. A total of 150,000 to 200,000 clones appear in this sample, around three fifths of them only once. 11% to 15% of the sample is held by the ten biggest clonotypes.

The sample was CD4+ T cells sorted from blood, taken at week 24, from a patient treated with tofacitinib. The origin of the receptors is a human donor with alopecia areata.

The table lists this clone with a few counts. V usage is TRBV19 and J usage is TRBJ1-5; D not certain. The CDR3 is made up of 19 amino acids. V gave up 5 bases and J gave up 0 bases, with 23 bases separating them. Germline loops: CDR1 LNHDA, CDR2 SQIVND (reference sequence). CDR3 nucleotide sequence: TGTGCCAGTAGTCCCTCTCGCCGAACGGGCATTTATAGCAATCAGCCCCAGCATTTT. This encodes CASSPSRRTGIYSNQPQHF.

The genes are TRBV30 and TRBJ1-5; 8 bases fit TRBD1. The J segment lost 7 bases and the V segment lost 2 bases, leaving 4 bases of the junction unmatched. The CDR3 is 13 amino acids. The germline V gene encodes CDR1 GTSNPN and CDR2 SVGIG (reference sequence). This chain's CDR3 is CAWSSRGLQPQHF. The CDR3 region has the DNA TGTGCCTGGAGTAGCAGGGGGCTCCAGCCCCAGCATTTT.

The J gene is TRBJ2-3, the V gene TRBV6-5, with 7 nucleotides matching TRBD1. CDR3 length: 14 amino acids. From germline, CDR1 is MNHEY and CDR2 SVGAGI. With V trimmed by 5 bases and J by 2 bases, 4 bases remained unmatched. The CDR3 loop reads CASSPGGYTDTQYF. CDR3 in DNA: TGTGCCAGCAGTCCAGGGGGATACACAGATACGCAGTATTTT.

Note on this clone: Sequence at one end of the junction differs from germline and may be a read error. This chain connects TRBV6-5 to TRBJ1-2; 7 nucleotides agree with TRBD1. In germline, CDR1 is MNHEY, CDR2 SVGAGI. This CDR3 has 15 amino acids. The CDR3 DNA follows: TGTGCCCGCAGTTACTCGAGCGGACAGGTCTCTGGCTACACCTTC. As protein: CARSYSSGQVSGYTF.

The V call is TRBV6-6, the J call TRBJ1-5; D is ambiguous. The CDR3 covers 13 residues. V was shortened by 4 bases and J by 7 bases, with 11 bases between the two germline ends. CDR1 is MNHNY, CDR2 SVGAGI, per germline (reference sequence). CDR3 nucleotides: TGTGCCAGCAGTTTGAATCCCCCACAGCCCCAGCATTTT. Protein product: CASSLNPPQPQHF.

This clone was counted only a few times. The chain is built from TRBV4-2 and TRBJ2-7; D could derive from TRBD1 or TRBD2 (6 bases each). With 5 bases removed from V and 5 bases from J, the gap between germline ends came to 13 bases. Germline V gene lookup returns CDR1 LGHNA and CDR2 YNFKEQ. The CDR3 has 13 amino acids. The CDR3 sequence: CASSAGHRDEQYF. The CDR3 DNA is TGTGCCAGCAGCGCGGGACATCGGGACGAGCAGTACTTC.

The chain is built from TRBV5-4 and TRBJ2-1; D gene unclear. Trimming took off 4 bases at V and 10 bases at J, with 9 bases between the two ends. From germline, CDR1 is SGHNT and CDR2 YYREEE (reference sequence). This CDR3 contains 11 residues. The CDR3 DNA follows: TGTGCCAGCAGCCTCAGCAGGGAGCAGTTCTTC. As protein: CASSLSREQFF. Full variable domain (missing parts from reference TRBV5-4 and TRBJ2-1): ETGVTQSPTHLIKTRGQQVTLRCSSQSGHNTVSWYQQALGQGPQFIFQYYREEENGRGNFPPRFSGLQFPNYSSELNVNALELDDSALYLCASSLSREQFFGPGTRLTVL.

This chain joins TRBV6-5 and TRBJ1-1; 7 positions agree with TRBD1. Trimming removed 10 bases from V and 3 bases from J; junction bases left unmatched: 8. Germline V gene data show CDR1 as MNHEY and CDR2 as SVGAGI. The length of the CDR3 is 13 residues. The chain's CDR3 is CATQGQAYTEAFF. CDR3 nucleotides: TGTGCCACCCAAGGACAGGCCTACACTGAAGCTTTCTTT.

The chain couples TRBV5-1 to TRBJ1-4; no clear D gene. This CDR3 comprises 11 residues. V lost 5 bases and J lost 8, with 7 bases in between. CDR1 and CDR2 from the germline V gene are SGHRS and YFSETQ. The CDR3 spells CASREGEKLFF. CDR3 DNA: TGCGCCAGCAGAGAGGGAGAAAAACTGTTTTTT.

This clone has more than one count but fewer than ten. The chain couples TRBV7-9 to TRBJ1-4; TRBD1 might be the D (6 bases). Germline CDR1 is SEHNR and CDR2 is FQNEAQ (reference sequence). CDR3 length: 14 amino acids. V shed 6 bases and J shed 7 bases, with 15 bases lying between them. CDR3 coding DNA: TGTGCCAGCAGTCCTACTAGGGGGGTTGAAAAACTGTTTTTT. As protein: CASSPTRGVEKLFF. The whole variable domain, remainder taken from reference TRBV7-9 and TRBJ1-4, is DTGVSQNPRHKITKRGQNVTFRCDPISEHNRLYWYRQTLGQGPEFLTYFQNEAQLEKSRLLSDRFSAERPKGSFSTLEIQRTEQGDSAMYLCASSPTRGVEKLFFGSGTQLSVL.

The chain combines TRBV20-1 with TRBJ1-2, with D unresolved. Germline V gives CDR1 DFQATT, CDR2 SNEGSKA (reference sequence). The CDR3 is made up of 11 amino acids. Trimming took off 4 bases at V and 4 bases at J, with 7 bases between the two ends. CDR3: CSAKGPYGYTF. In nucleotides, the CDR3 is TGCAGTGCTAAGGGCCCCTATGGCTACACCTTC.

The rearrangement links TRBV30 to TRBJ1-5, with D unresolved. The V gene lost 2 bases and the J gene lost 7 bases, with 9 bases spanning the gap. This CDR3 region has 12 residues. Germline V CDR1 and CDR2: GTSNPN, SVGIG (reference sequence). The CDR3 reads CAWSLGGQPQHF. As DNA, the CDR3 is TGTGCCTGGAGTCTGGGAGGCCAGCCCCAGCATTTT.

In regard to this clone: The germline gene is not matched at one end of the junction; a read error may be the cause. The chain employs TRBV6-6 and TRBJ2-5; D is perhaps TRBD1 (6 bases). The CDR3 has 16 residues. The V gene's germline CDR1 is MNHNY and CDR2 SVGAGI (reference sequence). The CDR3 DNA is TGTGCCAGCAGCTTACCCCGCCGGCCGGGACAAGGGACCCAGTACTTC. Its translation is CASSLPRRPGQGTQYF.

This clone showed up many times. The gene calls are TRBV25-1 and TRBJ1-2; D is uncertain. CDR3 size: 14 residues. The V gene lost 3 bases and the J gene lost 4 bases, with 12 bases spanning the gap. Germline-derived CDR1 and CDR2 are MGHDK and SYGVNS. CDR3 region: CASSEGSWGYGYTF. CDR3 DNA: TGTGCCAGCAGTGAGGGGTCCTGGGGCTATGGCTACACCTTC.

This clone was seen once. The chain uses TRBV19 and TRBJ1-5; weak D call: TRBD1 (5 bases). The CDR3 is made up of 14 amino acids. Per germline, CDR1 LNHDA and CDR2 SQIVND (reference sequence). V was cut by 5 bases and J by 6 bases, with 14 bases left in between. The CDR3 is CASSSGARSQPQHF. CDR3 coding DNA: TGTGCCAGTAGTTCCGGGGCTCGAAGTCAGCCCCAGCATTTT.

The V and J genes are TRBV19 and TRBJ2-7, with 8 bases that match TRBD1. Germline loops: CDR1 LNHDA, CDR2 SQIVND (reference sequence). With 7 bases clipped from V and 7 bases from J, the junction kept 15 bases outside the gene matches. The CDR3 has 15 amino acids. The CDR3, as DNA: TGTGCCAGTAAGGACAGGGCACGCGATTTTGGGGAGCAGTACTTC. Amino acid sequence: CASKDRARDFGEQYF.

The V gene is TRBV19, the J gene TRBJ1-6; 8 positions match TRBD1. J gave up 8 bases and V 6 bases, and 3 bases lay outside the gene matches. From germline, CDR1 is LNHDA and CDR2 SQIVND (reference sequence). CDR3 size: 13 residues. The CDR3 reads CASRVTGDSPLHF. DNA of the CDR3: TGTGCCAGTAGGGTGACAGGGGATTCACCCCTCCACTTT.